A selection of T cell receptor beta chains follows, all from one sample in a study of Ad26.COV2.S vaccination and SARS-CoV-2 variants. Generated by immunoSEQ multiplex PCR, the TCRdb table keeps only in-frame clones and is missing some. Of 360,000 or so clones in the sample, about nine tenths were seen once. The sample in question was peripheral blood, obtained in a trial of Ad26.COV2.S vaccine versus placebo. The receptors come from a person aged 18-60 years who received the Ad26.COV2.S COVID-19 vaccine or a placebo. Both conserved end residues are part of each CDR3. D genes are given only for firm matches. Only part of the rows carry a size: once, few, many, or a class if the clone is expanded.

j_gene: TRBJ1-6
abundance: few
v_gene: TRBV15
d_gene: -
CDR3nt: TGTGCCACCAGCAGAGATTGGGTCGGAAATTCACCCCTCCACTTT
CDR3aa: CATSRDWVGNSPLHF

j_gene: TRBJ1-1
abundance: -
v_gene: TRBV7-8
d_gene: -
CDR3nt: TGTGCCAGCAGGTCAATCGAGGGGGGGAGCACTGAAGCTTTCTTT
CDR3aa: CASRSIEGGSTEAFF

j_gene: TRBJ1-2
abundance: -
v_gene: TRBV19
d_gene: -
CDR3nt: TGTGCCAGTAAATCCCCGGGGATACGGGGGTATGGCTACACCTTC
CDR3aa: CASKSPGIRGYGYTF

j_gene: TRBJ2-2
abundance: -
v_gene: TRBV12-3/TRBV12-4
d_gene: -
CDR3nt: TGTGCCAGCAGTTCAGGGTTCGGGGAGCTGTTTTTT
CDR3aa: CASSSGFGELFF

j_gene: TRBJ1-6
abundance: -
v_gene: TRBV5-6
d_gene: -
CDR3nt: TGTGCCAGCAGCTACAAGAATTCACCCCTCCACTTT
CDR3aa: CASSYKNSPLHF

j_gene: TRBJ2-3
abundance: -
v_gene: TRBV5-1
d_gene: -
CDR3nt: TGCGCCAGCAGCTTGGTGGGAGAGACAGCCACAGATACGCAGTATTTT
CDR3aa: CASSLVGETATDTQYF

j_gene: TRBJ1-2
abundance: -
v_gene: TRBV4-3
d_gene: -
CDR3nt: TGCGCCAGCAGCCAAGTGTCCAGGGTGGGCTATGGCTACACCTTC
CDR3aa: CASSQVSRVGYGYTF

j_gene: TRBJ2-1
abundance: -
v_gene: TRBV6-5
d_gene: TRBD2
CDR3nt: TGTGCCAGCAGTTACGGGGCGGGGGGGCCGAAAAATGAGCAGTTCTTC
CDR3aa: CASSYGAGGPKNEQFF

j_gene: TRBJ2-2
abundance: -
v_gene: TRBV11-2
d_gene: -
CDR3nt: TGTGCCAGCAGCTTAGGTGGGGGGAACACCGGGGAGCTGTTTTTT
CDR3aa: CASSLGGGNTGELFF

j_gene: TRBJ1-6
abundance: once
v_gene: TRBV6-5
d_gene: -
CDR3nt: TGTGCCAGCAGGCCGGGGGGCGGTTCACCCCTCCACTTT
CDR3aa: CASRPGGGSPLHF

j_gene: TRBJ1-3
abundance: -
v_gene: TRBV7-9
d_gene: -
CDR3nt: TGTGCCAGCAGCTTAGGGGGGGCTGGAAACACCATATATTTT
CDR3aa: CASSLGGAGNTIYF

j_gene: TRBJ2-1
abundance: -
v_gene: TRBV2
d_gene: -
CDR3nt: TGTGCCAGCAGTGAAAAGGGGAGCTCCTACAATGAGCAGTTCTTC
CDR3aa: CASSEKGSSYNEQFF

j_gene: TRBJ2-5
abundance: -
v_gene: TRBV28
d_gene: -
CDR3nt: TGTGCCAGCAGAGACTTAGCGGCGTACCAAGAGACCCAGTACTTC
CDR3aa: CASRDLAAYQETQYF

j_gene: TRBJ2-5
abundance: -
v_gene: TRBV6-5
d_gene: -
CDR3nt: TGTGCCAGCGAACTCTTATGGGCAGAAGAGACCCAGTACTTC
CDR3aa: CASELLWAEETQYF

j_gene: TRBJ2-2
abundance: -
v_gene: TRBV5-5
d_gene: TRBD2
CDR3nt: TGTGCCAGCAGTTCATGGACTAGCGGGGGGGCCGGGGAGCTGTTTTTT
CDR3aa: CASSSWTSGGAGELFF

j_gene: TRBJ1-2
abundance: once
v_gene: TRBV4-1
d_gene: -
CDR3nt: TGCGCCAGCAGCCAAGAACAGACAACTGGCTATGGCTACACCTTC
CDR3aa: CASSQEQTTGYGYTF

j_gene: TRBJ2-2
abundance: -
v_gene: TRBV24-1
d_gene: TRBD1
CDR3nt: TGTGCCACCAGTGAAGCAGGGGGGAACACCGGGGAGCTGTTTTTT
CDR3aa: CATSEAGGNTGELFF

j_gene: TRBJ1-4
abundance: -
v_gene: TRBV14
d_gene: TRBD1
CDR3nt: TGTGCCAGCAGACAGGGGGGCACTAATGAAAAACTGTTTTTT
CDR3aa: CASRQGGTNEKLFF

j_gene: TRBJ2-7
abundance: -
v_gene: TRBV3-1/TRBV3-2
d_gene: -
CDR3nt: TGTGCCAGCAGCCAAGAGGGATTGGGGGCGCTCGCCGAGCAGTACTTC
CDR3aa: CASSQEGLGALAEQYF

j_gene: TRBJ2-7
abundance: -
v_gene: TRBV30
d_gene: TRBD1
CDR3nt: TGTGCCTGGAGTGGTGACAGGGGGTCACCCAGGGTCTCCTCCTACGAGCAGTACTTC
CDR3aa: CAWSGDRGSPRVSSYEQYF